The rows below give T cell receptor beta chains drawn from one sample of a study of regulatory T cells in long-lasting Graves disease. Using its own MiXCR run on the multiplex PCR reads, TCRdb lists one record per CDR3 protein. The sample shows 400,000 to 500,000 distinct CDR3 sequences, roughly 21% of them seen only once. The sample in question was peripheral blood mononuclear cells (PBMCs), obtained when the disease was refractory, from a patient treated with antithyroid drugs. The receptors come from a female donor with Graves disease. The CDR3 runs from the conserved cysteine through the conserved F or W. A D gene is named only where the DNA matches it firmly. Clone size is shown for a subset of rows, as once, few, many or a class of expanded clone.

V gene	D gene	J gene	clone size	CDR3 protein	CDR3 DNA
TRBV12-3/TRBV12-4	-	TRBJ2-7	many	CASSFGGATYEQYF	TGTGCCAGCAGTTTTGGCGGGGCGACCTACGAGCAGTACTTC
TRBV20-1	-	TRBJ2-7	many	CSARKFQGILYEQYF	TGCAGTGCTCGAAAGTTTCAGGGGATTCTCTACGAGCAGTACTTC
TRBV13	-	TRBJ1-2	-	CASSLPPHRDLDGYTF	TGTGCCAGCAGCTTACCCCCACACAGGGACCTAGATGGCTACACCTTC
TRBV7-2	-	TRBJ1-2	many	CASSLAAGVYGYTF	TGTGCCAGCAGCTTAGCGGCAGGTGTCTATGGCTACACCTTC
TRBV24-1	-	TRBJ2-7	few	CATRGDYEQYF	TGTGCCACCAGGGGGGACTACGAGCAGTACTTC
TRBV25-1	-	TRBJ1-6	few	CASSEERGSYYNSPLHF	TGTGCCAGCAGTGAAGAAAGAGGGTCCTACTATAATTCACCCCTCCACTTT
TRBV7-7	-	TRBJ2-7	-	CASSPGTPDYEQYF	TGTGCTAGCAGCCCCGGGACACCAGACTACGAGCAGTACTTC
TRBV13	-	TRBJ1-6	-	CASSFRVNSPLHF	TGTGCCAGCAGCTTCAGGGTAAATTCACCCCTCCACTTT
TRBV10-3	-	TRBJ1-1	few	CAISATEVAEAFF	TGTGCCATCAGTGCTACCGAGGTCGCTGAAGCTTTCTTT
TRBV12-3/TRBV12-4	TRBD1	TRBJ2-1	few	CASSTGGTGGVNEQFF	TGTGCCAGCTCCACAGGGGGAACAGGGGGTGTCAATGAGCAGTTCTTC
TRBV28	-	TRBJ2-2	-	CASRSDRAGTGELFF	TGTGCCAGCAGATCCGACAGGGCGGGAACCGGGGAGCTGTTTTTT
TRBV9	-	TRBJ2-2	-	CASSVEGHDTGELFF	TGTGCCAGCAGCGTAGAGGGACATGACACCGGGGAGCTGTTTTTT
TRBV28	-	TRBJ2-3	-	CATSLDGSGATDTQYF	TGTGCCACCTCCCTGGATGGGAGCGGAGCCACAGATACGCAGTATTTT
TRBV7-9	TRBD1	TRBJ1-5	-	CASSPVGQGVQPQHF	TGTGCCAGCAGCCCGGTAGGACAGGGTGTCCAGCCCCAGCATTTT
TRBV28	-	TRBJ2-7	many	CASRDPTYEQYF	TGTGCCAGCAGAGACCCTACATACGAGCAGTACTTC
TRBV7-8	TRBD1	TRBJ2-7	few	CASSSPLDRDNEQYF	TGTGCCAGCAGCTCCCCCCTGGACAGGGATAACGAGCAGTACTTC
TRBV28	-	TRBJ1-2	many	CASNVLGVDYGYTF	TGTGCCAGCAACGTCTTAGGGGTCGACTATGGCTACACCTTC
TRBV28	-	TRBJ1-6	few	CAALRGGGSPLHF	TGTGCCGCCCTGAGAGGGGGAGGGTCACCCCTCCACTTT
TRBV5-6	-	TRBJ2-7	few	CASSTLGGLQYF	TGTGCCAGCAGTACTTTGGGTGGGCTGCAGTACTTC
TRBV5-1	TRBD1	TRBJ1-3	-	CASAQGAFGNTIYF	TGCGCCAGCGCCCAGGGGGCTTTTGGAAACACCATATATTTT
TRBV27	-	TRBJ1-1	many	CASSLSGINTEAFF	TGTGCCAGCAGCCTGTCAGGGATCAACACTGAAGCTTTCTTT
TRBV19	-	TRBJ1-5	few	CASSPLRGLSAPSNQPQHF	TGTGCCAGTAGCCCGCTAAGGGGCCTGAGTGCCCCTAGCAATCAGCCCCAGCATTTT
TRBV9	-	TRBJ1-2	-	CASSVKGNGYTF	TGTGCCAGCAGCGTAAAAGGGAACGGCTACACCTTC
TRBV6-2/TRBV6-3	-	TRBJ2-6	-	CASSYDGDGGANVLTF	TGTGCCAGCAGTTATGACGGGGATGGTGGGGCCAACGTCCTGACTTTC
TRBV20-1	TRBD2	TRBJ2-3	-	CSALSSGGAVDTQYF	TGCAGTGCACTCTCTAGCGGGGGGGCGGTAGATACGCAGTATTTT
TRBV7-8	-	TRBJ1-2	many	CASSSVPGLGYGYTF	TGTGCCAGCAGCTCCGTCCCGGGCTTGGGGTATGGCTACACCTTC
TRBV20-1	TRBD2	TRBJ2-2	-	CSARDRASGATGELFF	TGCAGTGCTAGAGATAGGGCTAGCGGGGCCACCGGGGAGCTGTTTTTT
TRBV10-3	TRBD1	TRBJ2-5	few	CAIKGGSEETQYF	TGTGCCATCAAAGGGGGCAGCGAAGAGACCCAGTACTTC
TRBV12-3/TRBV12-4	TRBD1	TRBJ1-2	many	CACRDRGQPNYGYTF	TGTGCCTGCCGGGACAGGGGCCAACCTAACTATGGCTACACCTTC
TRBV7-9	-	TRBJ1-5	-	CASSLALTPDQPQHF	TGTGCCAGCAGCTTAGCTTTGACGCCGGATCAGCCCCAGCATTTT
TRBV2	-	TRBJ1-2	many	CASTEQGLGYTF	TGTGCCAGCACTGAGCAGGGTCTTGGCTACACCTTC
TRBV28	TRBD2	TRBJ2-7	many	CASSPGTSGRWYEQYF	TGTGCCAGCAGCCCCGGGACTAGCGGGAGATGGTACGAGCAGTACTTC
TRBV28	-	TRBJ2-2	many	CASSLGRAGELFF	TGTGCCAGCAGTTTAGGAAGGGCCGGGGAGCTGTTTTTT
TRBV28	TRBD1	TRBJ2-3	-	CASSSPGTGGGDTQYF	TGTGCCAGCAGTTCACCTGGGACAGGGGGAGGAGATACGCAGTATTTT
TRBV27	-	TRBJ1-1	many	CASSVRPRDEAFF	TGTGCCAGCAGTGTGCGACCTCGAGATGAAGCTTTCTTT
TRBV27	-	TRBJ1-6	few	CASGTKPSGSPLHF	TGTGCCAGCGGAACGAAACCCAGCGGATCACCCCTCCACTTT
TRBV27	-	TRBJ1-1	many	CASSLDRGGMNTEAFF	TGTGCCAGCAGCTTGGATCGTGGGGGGATGAACACTGAAGCTTTCTTT
TRBV6-5	TRBD1	TRBJ2-5	many	CASSYSGRTGHETQYF	TGTGCCAGCAGTTACTCGGGGAGGACAGGGCATGAGACCCAGTACTTC
TRBV19	-	TRBJ1-5	many	CASSLQEGHYQPQHF	TGTGCCAGTAGCCTACAGGAAGGACATTATCAGCCCCAGCATTTT
TRBV5-1	-	TRBJ1-5	-	CASSLEGNNQPQHF	TGCGCCAGCAGCTTGGAAGGGAACAATCAGCCCCAGCATTTT
TRBV7-8	TRBD1	TRBJ1-5	few	CASSFPGQGLDGNQPQHF	TGTGCCAGCAGCTTCCCCGGACAGGGGTTGGATGGCAATCAGCCCCAGCATTTT
TRBV4-3	-	TRBJ2-7	-	CASSQENSIPYEQYF	TGCGCCAGCAGCCAAGAGAACAGTATCCCCTACGAGCAGTACTTC
TRBV28	-	TRBJ2-1	-	CASSFDSLEQFF	TGTGCCAGCAGTTTCGACAGTCTTGAGCAGTTCTTC
TRBV28	TRBD1	TRBJ1-4	many	CASSLGDRVEKLFF	TGTGCCAGCAGTTTAGGGGACAGGGTTGAAAAACTGTTTTTT
TRBV7-3	-	TRBJ2-7	few	CASSTQPGVEQYF	TGTGCCAGCAGCACACAGCCCGGAGTCGAGCAGTACTTC
TRBV7-8	-	TRBJ1-1	many	CASSLKAGTGRTEAFF	TGTGCCAGCAGCCTCAAAGCCGGTACAGGGCGCACTGAAGCTTTCTTT
TRBV28	-	TRBJ1-2	-	CASRSDSTNYGYTF	TGTGCCAGCAGATCTGACAGTACTAACTATGGCTACACCTTC
TRBV7-3	TRBD1	TRBJ1-1	few	CASSPGQGTGTEAFF	TGTGCCAGCAGCCCGGGACAGGGGACAGGGACTGAAGCTTTCTTT
TRBV28	-	TRBJ2-2	few	CASSPWDGDTGELFF	TGTGCCAGCAGTCCCTGGGACGGTGACACCGGGGAGCTGTTTTTT